The 7 T cell receptor beta chains below were found in one sample sequenced in a study of control samples from healthy donors and cancer patients. Profiled with immunoSEQ multiplex PCR; TCRdb holds only in-frame clones, not every one. The sample has about 77,000 clones, 80% to 95% seen once. The sample was blood. The source of these receptors is a woman in her sixties or seventies in good health.

This chain connects TRBV6-1 to TRBJ2-7, with D unresolved. In germline, CDR1 is MNHNS, CDR2 SASEGT. The length of the CDR3 is 14 residues. Trimming removed 2 bases from V and 0 bases from J, with 8 bases in between. The DNA for the CDR3 is TGTGCCAGCAGTGAACGGCCGTTCTCCTACGAGCAGTACTTC. Its protein is CASSERPFSYEQYF.

CDR3 region: CATSRDRGYGNTIYF. In DNA, the CDR3 is TGTGCCACCAGCAGAGATCGGGGGTACGGAAACACCATATATTTT. The chain joins TRBV15 to TRBJ1-3; maybe TRBD1 (5 bases). V was trimmed by 0 bases and J by 4 bases, leaving 10 bases between them. Looked up from germline, CDR1 is LNHNV and CDR2 is YYDKDF (reference sequence). This CDR3 contains 15 residues.

The CDR3 DNA follows: TGTGCCAGCAGCCCGCACGGGACAGAACCCTTGAACACTGAAGCTTTCTTT. Its translation: CASSPHGTEPLNTEAFF. This chain uses TRBV9 with TRBJ1-1; 7 bases align to TRBD1. The CDR3 is 17 amino acids. Germline V gene lookup returns CDR1 SGDLS and CDR2 YYNGEE. V lost 4 bases to trimming and J lost 0 bases; unmatched junction nucleotides: 12. The full variable domain, its missing parts supplied by reference TRBV9 and TRBJ1-1, is DSGVTQTPKHLITATGQRVTLRCSPRSGDLSVYWYQQSLDQGLQFLIQYYNGEERAKGNILERFSAQQFPDLHSELNLSSLELGDSALYFCASSPHGTEPLNTEAFFGQGTRLTVV.

CDR3 coding DNA: TGTGCCAGCAGCCTCACTCACGGACCTGGGAACAATGAGCAGTTCTTC. Protein product: CASSLTHGPGNNEQFF. This sequence joins TRBV7-9 and TRBJ2-1; D call uncertain. This CDR3 has 16 amino acids. With 5 bases removed from V and 5 bases from J, the gap between germline ends came to 19 bases. Germline-derived CDR1 and CDR2 are SEHNR and FQNEAQ (reference sequence).

V usage is TRBV3-1 (or the pseudogene TRBV3-2) and J usage is TRBJ2-1, with 10 bases lining up with TRBD2. The CDR3 has 17 residues. Germline-derived CDR1 and CDR2 are LGHDT and YNNKEL (reference sequence). J gave up 0 bases and V 4 bases, and 6 bases lay outside the gene matches. CDR3 protein: CASSLSSGSPSYNEQFF. The CDR3 DNA sequence: TGTGCCAGCAGCCTCTCTAGCGGGAGCCCCTCCTACAATGAGCAGTTCTTC.

The rearrangement links TRBV6-4 to TRBJ1-1; D uncertain. Trimming pared 6 bases from V and 4 bases from J, leaving 12 bases between. The CDR3 consists of 13 residues. Germline CDR1 MRHNA, CDR2 SNTAGT. The CDR3 spells CASSRRTTTEAFF. The CDR3 bases are TGTGCCAGCAGCCGTAGGACCACCACTGAAGCTTTCTTT.

The chain recombines TRBV2 with TRBJ2-7, with 7 bases that match TRBD2. The V gene's germline CDR1 is SNHLY and CDR2 FYNNEI. V was clipped by 4 bases and J by 7 bases; unmatched bases: 7. The CDR3 is 13 residues long. For the CDR3, the DNA is TGTGCCAGCAGTGCAGCGGGAACTGGGGAGCAGTACTTC. Encoded protein: CASSAAGTGEQYF.